This TCR beta chain appears in the sequencing data of a study of graft-versus-host responses after intestinal transplantation (dated by TCRdb to the early 2020s). Study-level background: Multivisceral, liver-intestinal, or isolated intestinal transplants were received by the recipients. Every recipient was given anti-thymocyte globulin induction, followed by about 3 years of maintenance tacrolimus and steroids. Bulk TCR-beta CDR3 sequencing was used to track graft-versus-host and host-versus-graft alloreactive T cell clones in the graft, circulation and bone marrow after intestinal transplantation. To identify alloreactive clones, pre-transplant mixed lymphocyte reaction products were sequenced and then compared with unstimulated pre-transplant donor and recipient T cells. The cohort enrolled some 23 intestinal transplant recipients, one of whom was a retransplant, and a few patients without pretransplant specimens were excluded. Donor T cell macrochimerism was defined as a peak of at least 4% donor T cells among recipient peripheral blood mononuclear cells. Samples from a few later patients were sequenced in-house on an Illumina MiSeq with MiXCR processing rather than by the commercial service.

Overall study results and their limits: The relatively low number and heterogeneity of intestinal transplant patients limited the conclusions. In the allografts of patients with donor T cell macrochimerism, GvH to HvG T cell clonal ratios were high. Early after transplant, peak levels of circulating GvH clones were associated with declines in HvG clones. GvH clones were detected in recipient bone marrow, and some of these GvH clones were observed earlier in ileal mucosa or blood, consistent with an intestinal mucosal origin.

The sample's time point label, decoded: cells obtained before transplantation from donor or recipient. In mixed lymphocyte reactions, approximately 200,000 CFSE-labeled pre-transplant responders were plated with approximately 200,000 irradiated violet-dye-labeled stimulators and cultured for around 6 days. After the mixed lymphocyte reaction, proliferating CD3+CD4+CFSE-low and CD3+CD8+CFSE-low responder cells were FACS-sorted on a BD Influx sorter. The germline V gene encodes CDR1 SGHNT and CDR2 YYREEE (reference sequence). Trimming leaves V shorter by 1 base and J shorter by 8 bases, with the junction holding 5 bases beyond the gene matches. The CDR3 runs 14 amino acids, cysteine and phenylalanine included. The sequence is cut down to CDR3 DNA, 42 bases in frame from base 1. The receptor library was made with the immunoSEQ multiplex PCR assay. For most patients, genomic DNA was isolated using the Qiagen DNeasy Blood and Tissue Kit and was shipped frozen to Adaptive Biotechnologies for TCR sequencing. For most patients, high-throughput TCR-beta CDR3 sequencing of genomic DNA was performed by Adaptive Biotechnologies. The study's processing was this. Adaptive's ImmunoSEQ software supplied the TCR sequencing data for around 19 patients, while MiXCR and VDJtools were used to process three other patients. To correct CD4 versus CD8 sorting errors, sequences present in both subsets at a frequency ratio below 5:1 were removed. CDR3 nucleotide sequences shared by donor and recipient were removed because the origin of these sequences could not be assigned. Alloreactive clones required at least 2-fold expansion over unstimulated cells and minimum CFSE-low frequency of 0.002% (template counts) or 0.001% (read counts). A clone was considered mappable if detected in the sequenced pre-transplant spleen, lymph node, or MLR CFSE-low populations of the donor or recipient. The cumulative frequency of alloreactive clones was calculated as a percentage of all sequences, weighted by copy number. The clones in this table, taken by TCRdb from immuneACCESS, are in-frame only. Not every clone is retained; where verified, under half of the shortfall comes from an unresolved V gene, and the cause of the rest is unknown. That table supplies the V and J calls and clone size; D and trimming were determined from the DNA. In this sample the table shows several thousand clones, about 26% of which occur a single time. 4% to 5.5% of the sample is in the top ten clones.

As regards this clone: Base qualities were left out, and no much larger clone turns up one base away.

Recombination joined TRBV5-4 with TRBJ1-4, with 7 bases aligning to TRBD1. The receptor's source is a human patient who received an intestinal transplant. Sequencing was performed on alloreactive CD4+ T cells from a mixed lymphocyte reaction culture, taken before intestinal transplant. Interpreted using the paper, the cell subset or site label stands for: CFSE-low proliferating T cells sorted from approximately 6-day pre-transplant mixed lymphocyte reaction (GvH or HvG direction). The nucleotides are TGTGCCAGCAGCTTGATGGCAGGGGGGGAAAAACTGTTTTTT. This encodes CASSLMAGGEKLFF.